This T cell receptor beta chain was sequenced in a study of blood T cell repertoires in COVID-19 (dated by TCRdb to 2020 to 2022). In the study overall: Samples covering the acute and convalescent phases of COVID-19 were provided by collaborators in the United States, Italy and Spain. A de-identified subject ID, COVID-19 status, age in years and sex were almost always included in the sample metadata. Samples were obtained from the ongoing ImmuneRACE study (first 160 participants) and from over a thousand subjects provided by 6 global collaborators. A freely available public database, intended as a resource for researchers studying the immune response to SARS-CoV-2, is where the repertoires were released. Where available, HLA class I and class II types were obtained from metadata supplied by the sample provider rather than from assay-based typing. The prospective study material was composed of cDNA or gDNA derived from T cells, B-cell-depleted T cells, or PBMCs. Deeply sampled blood TCRbeta repertoires from subjects exposed to, actively infected with, or recovered from COVID-19 were included in the dataset.

This clone was seen only once. There is no known antigen for this receptor. One base away there is no much larger clone; base qualities are not given. The immunoSEQ Assay, a bias-controlled multiplex PCR, was used to amplify TCRbeta CDR3 regions from genomic DNA. Per the source publication's procedure: The number of nucleated cells in each sample was estimated from the amplification of reference gene primers within the assay. To quantify the absolute abundance of each unique TCRbeta CDR3 rearrangement, sequence reads were collapsed and filtered. Productive Simpson clonality was computed per sample as the square root of Simpson's diversity index over productive rearrangements. This immuneACCESS table, as held by TCRdb, lists in-frame sequences with V and J called but not all clones. Of the missing ones, under half trace to an unresolved V gene in checked studies; the others have no known cause. V and J calls and clone size are given by that table; D and trimming were obtained from the DNA. The sample records roughly 240,000 clones, 86% of which are singletons. Approximately 2.1% of the sample goes to the ten largest clones.

The germline V gene provides CDR1 SGHRS and CDR2 YFSETQ. From cysteine to phenylalanine, the CDR3 is 20 amino acids long. Kept here is only the CDR3 DNA, which spans 60 bases and is read in frame from base 1. The V end gives up 5 bases and the J end 6 bases, leaving 23 bases in the junction not matched to a gene. In the prospective study, participants were about 18 to 95 years old, resided in fewer than 25 geographic areas of the United States, and were enrolled through a virtual design. In the prospective study, participants were assigned to cohorts based on the clinical history participants reported in a screening survey and a study questionnaire. Recovered participants in ImmuneRACE Cohort 3 were defined by two consecutive negative NP/OP PCR tests, clearance by a healthcare professional, or resolution of symptoms. In the prospective study, mobile phlebotomists collected whole blood, serum and a nasopharyngeal or oropharyngeal swab from each participant. Prospective study participants could optionally give additional blood draws and questionnaires over a roughly 2-month period. Before DNA extraction, blood samples from the prospective study were shipped at room temperature or frozen.

The research as a whole found: The amount of clinical and demographic metadata varied by source and participant and was provided uncurated.

The sequence was collected from a woman between 45 and 65 years old who had recovered from COVID-19. Sequences were obtained from PBMCs or T cells enriched from blood (not recorded which). Rearrangement joined TRBV5-1 to TRBJ2-7; the junction holds 13 bases that match TRBD2. The DNA is TGCGCCAGCAGTCAGGGCCTAACTAGCGGGAGGGTTCTCTCCCCGGGCGAGCAGTACTTC. Its translation is CASSQGLTSGRVLSPGEQYF.